This T cell receptor beta chain was documented in a study of cytomegalovirus exposure and HLA in healthy donors. The study ran its PCR with 60 Vbeta and 13 Jbeta primers. Some clones are missing from TCRdb's copy, which holds only in-frame ones; the method was immunoSEQ multiplex PCR. The repertoire holds about 180,000 clones, with around 80% as singletons. With regard to this clone: Its target is unknown.

Overall study results and limits: Cytomegalovirus association was assigned to more than 150 TCR beta chains. V- and J-gene trimming of TCR beta was linked (in a later analysis) to a missense DCLRE1C variant.

CDR3 length: 12 amino acids. Germline-derived CDR1 and CDR2 are SGHAT and FQNNGV. V was cut by 2 bases and J by 4 bases, with 5 bases left in between. This clonotype was sampled from a woman in her fifties or sixties in good health and CMV-seronegative. The sample was PBMCs. This chain uses TRBV11-2 with TRBJ1-1, with D unclear. DNA for the CDR3: TGTGCCAGCAGCTTAATTAGCACTGAAGCTTTCTTT. This translates into CASSLISTEAFF. The full variable domain, in which reference TRBV11-2 and TRBJ1-1 provide the parts outside the CDR3, is EAGVAQSPRYKIIEKRQSVAFWCNPISGHATLYWYQQILGQGPKLLIQFQNNGVVDDSQLPKDRFSAERLKGVDSTLKIQPAKLEDSAVYLCASSLISTEAFFGQGTRLTVV.